The T cell receptor beta chain under discussion was sequenced for a study of blood T cell repertoires in COVID-19. Study background: Acute and convalescent COVID-19 samples came from the United States, Italy and Spain. Nucleic acid was either cDNA or gDNA, and it came from T cells, B-cell-depleted T cells, or PBMCs.

TCRdb's table, derived via immunoSEQ multiplex PCR, lists solely in-frame clones and lacks some. This sample has some 20,000 clones, with 86% found just once. Germline V gene data show CDR1 as ENHRY and CDR2 as SYGVKD. The CDR3 has 14 residues. V dropped 2 bases and J dropped 5 bases, with 9 bases sitting between them. The V and J genes are TRBV10-3 and TRBJ2-2; possibly TRBD1 for D (6 bases). Sample: peripheral blood. This receptor was taken from a human donor in a cohort sampled during active COVID-19. The CDR3 loop is CAISEGGRTGELFF. As DNA, the CDR3 is TGTGCCATCAGTGAGGGGGGCAGGACCGGGGAGCTGTTTTTT.